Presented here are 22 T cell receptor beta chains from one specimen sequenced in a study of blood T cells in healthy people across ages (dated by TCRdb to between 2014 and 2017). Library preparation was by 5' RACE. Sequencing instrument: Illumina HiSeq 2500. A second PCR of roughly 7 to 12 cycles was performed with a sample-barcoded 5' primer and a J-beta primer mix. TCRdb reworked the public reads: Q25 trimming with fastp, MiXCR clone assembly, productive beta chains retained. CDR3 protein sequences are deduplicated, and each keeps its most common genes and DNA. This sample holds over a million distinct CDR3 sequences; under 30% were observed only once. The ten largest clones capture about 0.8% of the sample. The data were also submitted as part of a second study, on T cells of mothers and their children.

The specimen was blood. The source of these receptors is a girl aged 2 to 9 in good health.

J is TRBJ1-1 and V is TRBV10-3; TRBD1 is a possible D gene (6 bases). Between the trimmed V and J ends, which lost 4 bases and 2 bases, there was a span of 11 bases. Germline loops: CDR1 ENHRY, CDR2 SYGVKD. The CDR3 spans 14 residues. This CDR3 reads CAISATGPNTEAFF. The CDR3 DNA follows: TGTGCCATCAGTGCGACAGGACCTAACACTGAAGCTTTCTTT.

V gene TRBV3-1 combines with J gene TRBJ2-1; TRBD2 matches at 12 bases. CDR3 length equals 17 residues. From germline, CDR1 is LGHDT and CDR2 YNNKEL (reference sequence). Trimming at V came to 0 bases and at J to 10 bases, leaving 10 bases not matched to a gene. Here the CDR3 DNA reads TGTGCCAGCAGCCAAGATCGGGCTAGCGGGGGGGCGGAGGAGCAGTTCTTC. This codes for CASSQDRASGGAEEQFF.

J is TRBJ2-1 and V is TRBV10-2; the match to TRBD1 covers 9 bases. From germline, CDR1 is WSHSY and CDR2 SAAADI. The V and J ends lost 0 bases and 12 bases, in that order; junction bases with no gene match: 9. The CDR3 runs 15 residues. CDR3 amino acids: CASSESGTGFWGQFF. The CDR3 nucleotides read TGCGCCAGCAGTGAGTCCGGGACAGGGTTTTGGGGGCAGTTCTTC.

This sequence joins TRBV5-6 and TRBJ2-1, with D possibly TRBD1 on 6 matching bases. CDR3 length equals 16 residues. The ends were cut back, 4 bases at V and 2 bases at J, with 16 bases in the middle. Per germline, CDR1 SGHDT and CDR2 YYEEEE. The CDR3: CASSARPGQTYNEQFF. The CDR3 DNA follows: TGTGCCAGCAGCGCAAGACCCGGACAGACCTACAATGAGCAGTTCTTC. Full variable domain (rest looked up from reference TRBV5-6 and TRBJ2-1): DAGVTQSPTHLIKTRGQQVTLRCSPKSGHDTVSWYQQALGQGPQFIFQYYEEEERQRGNFPDRFSGHQFPNYSSELNVNALLLGDSALYLCASSARPGQTYNEQFFGPGTRLTVL.

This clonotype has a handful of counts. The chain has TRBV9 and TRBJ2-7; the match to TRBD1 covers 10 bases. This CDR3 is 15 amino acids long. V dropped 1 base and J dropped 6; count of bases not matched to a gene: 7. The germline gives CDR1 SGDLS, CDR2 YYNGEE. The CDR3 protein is CASSVHTGQGSEQYF. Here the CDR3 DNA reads TGTGCCAGCAGCGTACACACGGGACAGGGGAGCGAGCAGTACTTC. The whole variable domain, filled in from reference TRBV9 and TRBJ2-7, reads DSGVTQTPKHLITATGQRVTLRCSPRSGDLSVYWYQQSLDQGLQFLIQYYNGEERAKGNILERFSAQQFPDLHSELNLSSLELGDSALYFCASSVHTGQGSEQYFGPGTRLTVT.

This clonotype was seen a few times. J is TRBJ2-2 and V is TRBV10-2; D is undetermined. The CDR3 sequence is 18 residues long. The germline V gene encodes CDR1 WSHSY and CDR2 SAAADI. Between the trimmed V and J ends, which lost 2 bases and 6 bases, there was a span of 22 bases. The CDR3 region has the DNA TGCGCCAGCAGTGAGATGGCAAAGGCTGGGATTGCCGCCGGGGAGCTGTTTTTT. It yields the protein CASSEMAKAGIAAGELFF.

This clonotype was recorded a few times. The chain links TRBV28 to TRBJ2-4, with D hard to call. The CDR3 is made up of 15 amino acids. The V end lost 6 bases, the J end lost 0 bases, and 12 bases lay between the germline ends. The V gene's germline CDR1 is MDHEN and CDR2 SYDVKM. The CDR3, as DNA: TGTGCCAGCAGCGTCCATCAAGGAGCCAAAAACATTCAGTACTTC. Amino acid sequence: CASSVHQGAKNIQYF.

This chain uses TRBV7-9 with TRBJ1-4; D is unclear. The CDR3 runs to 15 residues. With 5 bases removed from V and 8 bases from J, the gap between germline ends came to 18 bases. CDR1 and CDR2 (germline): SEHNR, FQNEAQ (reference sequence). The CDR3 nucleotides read TGTGCCAGCAGCGAACCGGGTGCCGGGATGGAAAAACTGTTTTTT. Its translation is CASSEPGAGMEKLFF.

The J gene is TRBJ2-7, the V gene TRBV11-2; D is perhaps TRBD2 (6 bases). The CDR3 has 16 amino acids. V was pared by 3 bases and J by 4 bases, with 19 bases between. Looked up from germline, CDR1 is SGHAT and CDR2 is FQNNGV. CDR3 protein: CASSFRIAEREYEQYF. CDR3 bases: TGTGCCAGCAGCTTCCGCATAGCGGAGAGGGAGTACGAGCAGTACTTC. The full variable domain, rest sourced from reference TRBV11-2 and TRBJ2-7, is EAGVAQSPRYKIIEKRQSVAFWCNPISGHATLYWYQQILGQGPKLLIQFQNNGVVDDSQLPKDRFSAERLKGVDSTLKIQPAKLEDSAVYLCASSFRIAEREYEQYFGPGTRLTVT.

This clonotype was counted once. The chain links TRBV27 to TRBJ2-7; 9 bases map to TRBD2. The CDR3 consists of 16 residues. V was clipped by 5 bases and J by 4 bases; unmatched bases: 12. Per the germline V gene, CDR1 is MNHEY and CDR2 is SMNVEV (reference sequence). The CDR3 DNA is TGTGCCAGCAGTGGCGATTTGTTAGCGGGAGCATACGAGCAGTACTTC. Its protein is CASSGDLLAGAYEQYF.

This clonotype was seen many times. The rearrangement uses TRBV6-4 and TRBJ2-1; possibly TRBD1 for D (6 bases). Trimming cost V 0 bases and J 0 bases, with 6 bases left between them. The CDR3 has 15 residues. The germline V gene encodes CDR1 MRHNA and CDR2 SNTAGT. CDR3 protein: CASSDSGHSYNEQFF. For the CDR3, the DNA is TGTGCCAGCAGTGACTCGGGACACTCCTACAATGAGCAGTTCTTC.

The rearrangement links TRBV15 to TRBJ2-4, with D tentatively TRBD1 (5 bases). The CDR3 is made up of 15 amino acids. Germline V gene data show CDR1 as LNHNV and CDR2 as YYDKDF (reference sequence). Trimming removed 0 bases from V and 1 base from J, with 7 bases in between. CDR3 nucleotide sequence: TGTGCCACCAGCAGAGAGGCAGGGGCCAAAAACATTCAGTACTTC. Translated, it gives CATSREAGAKNIQYF.

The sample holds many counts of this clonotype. The CDR3 nucleotides read TGTGCCAGCAGTTTAGGACGCGGTAATGAAAAACTGTTTTTT. The encoded protein is CASSLGRGNEKLFF. This chain uses TRBV12-3 or TRBV12-4 with TRBJ1-4; no clear D. The length of the CDR3 is 14 residues. Trimming cost V 1 base and J 4 bases, with 7 bases left between them.

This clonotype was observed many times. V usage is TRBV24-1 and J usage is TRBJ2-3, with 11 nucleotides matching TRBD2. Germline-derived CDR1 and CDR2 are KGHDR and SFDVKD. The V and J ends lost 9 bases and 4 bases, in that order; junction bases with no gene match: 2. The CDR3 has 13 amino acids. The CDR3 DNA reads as TGTGCCACCGGGACTAGCGGTTCAGATACGCAGTATTTT. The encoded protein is CATGTSGSDTQYF.

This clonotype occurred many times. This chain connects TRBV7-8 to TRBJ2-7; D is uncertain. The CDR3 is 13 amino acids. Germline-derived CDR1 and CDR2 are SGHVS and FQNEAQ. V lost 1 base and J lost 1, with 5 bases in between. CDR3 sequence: CASSLERSYEQYF. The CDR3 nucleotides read TGTGCCAGCAGCTTAGAAAGATCCTACGAGCAGTACTTC.

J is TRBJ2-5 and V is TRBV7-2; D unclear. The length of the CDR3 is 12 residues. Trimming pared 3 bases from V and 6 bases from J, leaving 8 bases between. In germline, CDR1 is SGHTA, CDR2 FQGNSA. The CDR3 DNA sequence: TGTGCCAGCAGCTTTTGGTTAAAGACCCAGTACTTC. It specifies CASSFWLKTQYF.

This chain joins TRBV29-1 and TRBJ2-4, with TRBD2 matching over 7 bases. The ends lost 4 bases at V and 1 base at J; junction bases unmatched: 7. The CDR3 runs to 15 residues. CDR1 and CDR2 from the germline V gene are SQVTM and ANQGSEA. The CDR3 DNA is TGCAGCGTTGGGGAGGGGCTGGGGGCCAAAAACATTCAGTACTTC. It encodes CSVGEGLGAKNIQYF.

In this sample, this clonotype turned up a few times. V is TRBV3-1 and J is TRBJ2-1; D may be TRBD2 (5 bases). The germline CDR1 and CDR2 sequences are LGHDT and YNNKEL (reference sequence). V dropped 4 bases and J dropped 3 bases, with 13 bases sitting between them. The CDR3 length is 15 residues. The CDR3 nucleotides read TGTGCCAGCAGCCTTACCCAGCGGAACTACAATGAGCAGTTCTTC. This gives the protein CASSLTQRNYNEQFF.

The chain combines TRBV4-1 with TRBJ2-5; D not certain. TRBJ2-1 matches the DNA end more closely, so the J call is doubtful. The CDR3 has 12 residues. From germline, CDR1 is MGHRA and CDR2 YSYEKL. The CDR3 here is CASSQEWGEQFF. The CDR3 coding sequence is TGCGCCAGCAGCCAAGAGTGGGGAGAGCAGTTCTTC.

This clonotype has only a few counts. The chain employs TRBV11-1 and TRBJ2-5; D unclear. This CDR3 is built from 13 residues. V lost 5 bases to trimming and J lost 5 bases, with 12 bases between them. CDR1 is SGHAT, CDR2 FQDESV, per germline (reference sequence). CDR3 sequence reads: CASSMLRVETQYF. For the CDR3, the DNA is TGTGCCAGCAGCATGCTCCGGGTGGAGACCCAGTACTTC.

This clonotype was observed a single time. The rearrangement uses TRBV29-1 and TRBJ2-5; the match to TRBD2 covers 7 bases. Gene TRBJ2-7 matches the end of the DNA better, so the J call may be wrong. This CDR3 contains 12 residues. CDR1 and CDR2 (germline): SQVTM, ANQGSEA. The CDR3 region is CSAVESGNEQYF. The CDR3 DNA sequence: TGCAGCGCTGTGGAGAGCGGGAACGAGCAGTACTTC.

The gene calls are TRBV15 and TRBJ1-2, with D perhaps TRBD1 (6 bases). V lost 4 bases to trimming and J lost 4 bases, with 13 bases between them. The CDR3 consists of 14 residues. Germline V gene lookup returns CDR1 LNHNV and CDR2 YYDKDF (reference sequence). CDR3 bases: TGTGCCACCAGCACGTCGTGGACAGTCTATGGCTACACCTTC. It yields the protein CATSTSWTVYGYTF. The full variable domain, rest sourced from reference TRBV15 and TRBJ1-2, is DAMVIQNPRYQVTQFGKPVTLSCSQTLNHNVMYWYQQKSSQAPKLLFHYYDKDFNNEADTPDNFQSRRPNTSFCFLDIRSPGLGDTAMYLCATSTSWTVYGYTFGSGTRLTVV.